Given below is one TCR beta chain in context. Antigen specificity is unknown. Profiled with immunoSEQ multiplex PCR; TCRdb holds only in-frame clones, not every one. This table holds 150,000 to 200,000 clones, about 91% found once. The data belong to a study of T cell responses to AZD1222 COVID-19 vaccine. V shed 0 bases and J shed 10 bases, with 13 bases lying between them. Germline values: CDR1 LGHDT, CDR2 YNNKEL (reference sequence). CDR3 length equals 15 residues. The study's findings and limits: Among the donors, most were white British and more were female, and clonal diversity was possibly underestimated. A rise in Spike-specific TCR breadth and depth followed two AZD1222 doses.

Sequenced here: peripheral blood, sampled 28 days after the second AZD1222 dose. The rearrangement joins TRBV3-1 (or the pseudogene TRBV3-2) to TRBJ1-6; D is unclear. The sequence was collected from an adult who received the AZD1222 COVID-19 vaccine. The CDR3 spells CASSQDSGIGSPLHF. CDR3 DNA sequence: TGTGCCAGCAGCCAAGATTCCGGGATAGGGTCACCCCTCCACTTT.